This T cell receptor (beta chain) appears in the sequencing data of a study of T cells in women clearing cervical HPV infection. Study at large: Controls gave blood once infection was undetectable; cases at lesion identification. HLA type stays a possible confounder, typing being limited.

The CDR3 totals 15 residues. Germline V gene sequence: CDR1 ENHRY, CDR2 SYGVKD. Trimming at V came to 2 bases and at J to 2 bases, leaving 2 bases not matched to a gene. A word on this clone: The read terminates 3 residues before the CDR3 end, so the remaining end is supplied by the germline J gene.

TCRdb's table, derived via immunoSEQ multiplex PCR, lists solely in-frame clones and lacks some. The sample yields tens of thousands of clones, of which the top ten take up around 3.5%. The sequence came from a woman between 18 and 70 years old with a cervical HPV16 infection that either progressed to CIN3+ or cleared (not recorded which). The J gene is TRBJ1-2, the V gene TRBV10-3, with 10 bases identical to TRBD1. The sample taken for sequencing was blood buffy coat. CDR3 sequence reads: CAISEPTGGNYGYTF. The sequenced CDR3 bases are TGTGCCATCAGTGAGCCGACAGGGGGCAACTATGGC.